These 21 T cell receptor beta chains were all obtained from the same sample, sequenced in a study of response to subunit inactivated influenza vaccine. Each CDR3 protein is one row after TCRdb ran MiXCR on the RT-PCR reads. This table holds roughly 780,000 distinct CDR3 sequences, less than 20% found once. The source material was PBMCs from blood, sampled about 5 days after vaccination. The receptors originated from a man aged 50-60 years who received an inactivated influenza vaccine.

This clonotype was observed a few times. The chain carries TRBV6-5 and TRBJ1-4, with TRBD1 as a possible D gene (5 bases). Trimming removed 2 bases at V and 4 bases at J, with 20 bases between. CDR3 length equals 18 residues. The germline V gene has CDR1 MNHEY and CDR2 SVGAGI. This CDR3 reads CASSYRLVARRGNEKLFF. In nucleotides, the CDR3 is TGTGCCAGCAGTTACCGGCTGGTGGCACGGAGGGGTAATGAAAAACTGTTTTTT.

Many counts were recorded for this clonotype. The chain uses TRBV20-1 and TRBJ2-1; D is unclear. Trimming removed 6 bases from V and 0 bases from J, with 9 bases in between. Looked up from germline, CDR1 is DFQATT and CDR2 is SNEGSKA (reference sequence). The CDR3 is 13 amino acids. The DNA for the CDR3 is TGCAGTGCGGGCGGTAACTCCTACAATGAGCAGTTCTTC. Translated, it gives CSAGGNSYNEQFF.

The chain employs TRBV24-1 and TRBJ2-7, with 9 bases fitting TRBD1. J was trimmed by 3 bases and V by 4 bases; bases with no gene match: 6. The CDR3 runs 15 residues. Germline values: CDR1 KGHDR, CDR2 SFDVKD. CDR3 protein: CATSDPNRGLYEQYF. The CDR3 DNA reads as TGTGCCACCAGTGACCCAAACAGGGGGCTCTACGAGCAGTACTTC.

The table lists this clonotype with many counts. The CDR3 sequence: CASSRSSGANVLTF. The CDR3, as DNA: TGTGCCAGCAGCCGTAGCTCTGGGGCCAACGTCCTGACTTTC. J is TRBJ2-6 and V is TRBV6-1; no definite D call. In germline, CDR1 is MNHNS, CDR2 SASEGT. This CDR3 comprises 14 residues. V lost 6 bases and J lost 0, with 6 bases in between.

The sample holds a few counts of this clonotype. In DNA, the CDR3 is TGCAGTGCTAGAGGTTCAGGGGTGGGCGAGCAGTACTTC. This sequence encodes CSARGSGVGEQYF. This chain links TRBV20-1 with TRBJ2-7; D perhaps matches TRBD1 (6 bases). There are 13 residues in the CDR3. V shed 1 base and J shed 6 bases, with 13 bases lying between them. Looked up from germline, CDR1 is DFQATT and CDR2 is SNEGSKA (reference sequence).

The chain couples TRBV5-5 to TRBJ2-7; the D is unclear. Germline assignment: CDR1 SGHKS and CDR2 YYEKEE (reference sequence). There are 15 residues in the CDR3. The V gene lost 0 bases and the J gene lost 2 bases, with 12 bases spanning the gap. The DNA of the CDR3 is TGTGCCAGCAGCTTGGTAAACTCCCCAACCTACGAGCAGTACTTC. Residues: CASSLVNSPTYEQYF.

The chain couples TRBV6-4 to TRBJ2-1; a weak D match, TRBD2 (5 bases). The germline CDR1 and CDR2 sequences are MRHNA and SNTAGT. Between the trimmed V and J ends, which lost 4 bases and 5 bases, there was a span of 15 bases. The CDR3 is 15 amino acids. DNA of the CDR3: TGTGCCAGCAGTGGGGGAGACTTTGGACACAATGAGCAGTTCTTC. Encoded protein: CASSGGDFGHNEQFF.

The CDR3 DNA reads TGTGCCAGCAGTTTACGGGGGAACAATGAAAAACTGTTTTTT. It codes for CASSLRGNNEKLFF. This chain uses TRBV12-3 or TRBV12-4 with TRBJ1-4; D perhaps matches TRBD1 (5 bases). Trimming took off 2 bases at V and 5 bases at J, with 9 bases between the two ends. This CDR3 spans 14 amino acids.

In this sample, this clonotype turned up many times. The rearrangement links TRBV27 to TRBJ2-7, with TRBD2 as a possible D gene (5 bases). The V gene's germline CDR1 is MNHEY and CDR2 SMNVEV (reference sequence). V lost 5 bases and J lost 6, with 14 bases in between. There are 13 residues in the CDR3. In DNA, the CDR3 is TGTGCCAGCAGTGTCCTACTAGGAAGCGAGCAGTACTTC. This gives the protein CASSVLLGSEQYF.

This clonotype showed up just a few times. The genes are TRBV5-1 and TRBJ1-3, with D uncertain. The V gene's germline CDR1 is SGHRS and CDR2 YFSETQ. CDR3 size: 14 residues. V was shortened by 3 bases and J by 0 bases, with 7 bases between the two germline ends. CDR3 DNA sequence: TGCGCCAGCAGCTCGGATTTCTCTGGAAACACCATATATTTT. It codes for CASSSDFSGNTIYF. The full variable domain, in which reference TRBV5-1 and TRBJ1-3 provide the parts outside the CDR3, is KAGVTQTPRYLIKTRGQQVTLSCSPISGHRSVSWYQQTPGQGLQFLFEYFSETQRNKGNFPGRFSGRQFSNSRSEMNVSTLELGDSALYLCASSSDFSGNTIYFGEGSWLTVV.

The gene calls are TRBV4-3 and TRBJ1-2; D ambiguous. CDR1 and CDR2 from the germline V gene are LGHNA and YSLEER. V lost 3 bases to trimming and J lost 5 bases, with 16 bases between them. The CDR3 covers 15 residues. The CDR3 region has the DNA TGCGCCAGCAGCCAGAGTTTTCTAAACCTGTATGGCTACACCTTC. Protein product: CASSQSFLNLYGYTF.

This clonotype was counted at least ten times. The rearrangement joins TRBV24-1 to TRBJ2-3; TRBD2 matches 8 bases. The CDR3 has 14 amino acids. Germline V gene data show CDR1 as KGHDR and CDR2 as SFDVKD. With 4 bases clipped from V and 3 bases from J, the junction kept 2 bases outside the gene matches. This CDR3 reads CATSERGGTDTQYF. The CDR3 bases are TGTGCCACCAGTGAACGGGGGGGGACAGATACGCAGTATTTT.

Only a few counts were recorded for this clonotype. This chain connects TRBV11-2 to TRBJ2-7; possibly TRBD1 for D (6 bases). The CDR3 extends over 14 amino acids. V lost 3 bases and J 5 bases, leaving 14 bases between the germline ends. Germline lookup yields CDR1 SGHAT and CDR2 FQNNGV. CDR3 DNA sequence: TGTGCCAGCAGCTTTGCACAGGGTTGGGACGAGCAGTACTTC. It translates to CASSFAQGWDEQYF.

This clonotype was detected many times. This rearrangement joins TRBV15 to TRBJ2-5; unclear D gene. Germline assignment: CDR1 LNHNV and CDR2 YYDKDF (reference sequence). V was trimmed by 0 bases and J by 5 bases, leaving 1 base between them. The CDR3 totals 11 residues. The CDR3 loop is CATSREETQYF. CDR3 bases: TGTGCCACCAGCAGAGAGGAGACCCAGTACTTC.

V is TRBV18 and J is TRBJ2-3; TRBD2 might be the D (6 bases). V lost 0 bases, J lost 3 bases, and 10 bases lay in between. From germline, CDR1 is KGHSH and CDR2 LQKENI. The CDR3 spans 15 residues. CDR3 bases: TGTGCCAGCTCACCACCGAGACTAGGGACAGATACGCAGTATTTT. It codes for CASSPPRLGTDTQYF.

V gene TRBV24-1 combines with J gene TRBJ2-7; D tentatively reads TRBD1 or TRBD2 (5 bases each). V lost 6 bases and J 7 bases, leaving 15 bases between the germline ends. The CDR3 has 13 amino acids. Germline values: CDR1 KGHDR, CDR2 SFDVKD. CDR3 in amino acids: CATSKQVRGEQYF. CDR3 DNA sequence: TGTGCCACCAGTAAACAGGTTCGAGGGGAGCAGTACTTC.

The chain combines TRBV10-3 with TRBJ2-1; possible D gene TRBD1, 6 bases. CDR3 size: 15 residues. Trimming cost V 3 bases and J 7 bases, with 16 bases left between them. Looked up from germline, CDR1 is ENHRY and CDR2 is SYGVKD. In DNA form, the CDR3 reads TGTGCCATCAGTGAAGGACAGATTACAGGGAATGAGCAGTTCTTC. Amino acid sequence: CAISEGQITGNEQFF.

The chain couples TRBV24-1 to TRBJ2-7; D is perhaps TRBD2 (5 bases). Per germline, CDR1 KGHDR and CDR2 SFDVKD. V was cut by 3 bases and J by 0 bases, with 8 bases left in between. The CDR3 sequence is 14 residues long. The CDR3 nucleotides are TGTGCCACCAGTGATACTCGGGGCTCCTACGAGCAGTACTTC. Protein: CATSDTRGSYEQYF.

The table lists this clonotype with a few counts. The chain uses TRBV7-9 and TRBJ2-1; TRBD2 matches 9 bases. This CDR3 region has 15 residues. The germline V gene encodes CDR1 SEHNR and CDR2 FQNEAQ (reference sequence). V trimming: 5 bases; J trimming: 4 bases; junction bases outside the gene matches: 6. The CDR3 coding sequence is TGTGCCAGCAGCCAGGGACTAGCTCCTTACAATGAGCAGTTCTTC. This gives the protein CASSQGLAPYNEQFF.

This clonotype appeared a few times. Sequence at one end of the junction differs from germline and may be a read error. The chain combines TRBV29-1 with TRBJ2-6; 7 bases align to TRBD1. This CDR3 spans 14 amino acids. CDR1 and CDR2 from the germline V gene are SQVTM and ANQGSEA. CDR3 sequence reads: CSVEGGAGANVLTF. The DNA for the CDR3 is TGCAGCGTGGAAGGGGGCGCTGGGGCCAACGTCCTGACTTTC. Complete variable domain (other parts from reference TRBV29-1 and TRBJ2-6): SAVISQKPSRDICQRGTSLTIQCQVDSQVTMMFWYRQQPGQSLTLIATANQGSEATYESGFVIDKFPISRPNLTFSTLTVSNMSPEDSSIYLCSVEGGAGANVLTFGAGSRLTVL.

The V and J genes are TRBV30 and TRBJ1-2, with no clear D. Germline values: CDR1 GTSNPN, CDR2 SVGIG (reference sequence). V shed 0 bases and J shed 0 bases, with 8 bases lying between them. CDR3 size: 14 residues. CDR3 residues: CAWSVLRTNYGYTF. CDR3 bases: TGTGCCTGGAGTGTACTGAGGACTAACTATGGCTACACCTTC.